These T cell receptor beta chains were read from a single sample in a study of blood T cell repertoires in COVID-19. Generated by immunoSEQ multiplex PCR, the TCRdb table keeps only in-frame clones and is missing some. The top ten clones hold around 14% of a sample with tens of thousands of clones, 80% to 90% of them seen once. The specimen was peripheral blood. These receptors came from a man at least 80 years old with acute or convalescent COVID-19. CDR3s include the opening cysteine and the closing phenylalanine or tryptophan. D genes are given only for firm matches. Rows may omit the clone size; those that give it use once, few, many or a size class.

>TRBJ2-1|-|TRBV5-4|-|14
TGTGCCAGCAGTTTGGGTCCGGTAGGGGGTGAGCAGTTCTTC
CASSLGPVGGEQFF
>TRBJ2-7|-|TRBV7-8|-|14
TGTGCCAGCAGCTTGAGTATTGGGGGCGGCGAGCAGTACTTC
CASSLSIGGGEQYF
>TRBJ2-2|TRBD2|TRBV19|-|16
TGTGCCAGTAGTATCACAACTAGCGGGAGTTGGGGGGAGCTGTTTTTT
CASSITTSGSWGELFF
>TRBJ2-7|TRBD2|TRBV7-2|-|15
TGTGCCAGCAGCTTAGGACTAGCGGGAACGGGCGAGCAGTACTTC
CASSLGLAGTGEQYF
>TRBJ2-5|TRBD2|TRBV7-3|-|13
TGTGCCACCAGCTTAGCGGGAGGAGAGACCCAGTACTTC
CATSLAGGETQYF
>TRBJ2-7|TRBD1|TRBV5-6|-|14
TGTGCCAGCAGCACGCCCGGGACAGCTTACGAGCAGTACTTC
CASSTPGTAYEQYF
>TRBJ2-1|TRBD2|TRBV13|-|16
TGTGCCAGCAGCTTAGGAGCGGGAGGGAGAATCAATGAGCAGTTCTTC
CASSLGAGGRINEQFF
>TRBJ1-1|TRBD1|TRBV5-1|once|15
TGCGCCAGCAGCGGGGGACAGCCACCGAACACTGAAGCTTTCTTT
CASSGGQPPNTEAFF
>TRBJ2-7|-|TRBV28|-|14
TGTGCCAGCACCACACAACCGAAGATTTCCGAGCAGTACTTC
CASTTQPKISEQYF
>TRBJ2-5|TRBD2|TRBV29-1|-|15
TGCAGCGTGGCGTCCGAGACTAGCGGGGGTGAGACCCAGTACTTC
CSVASETSGGETQYF
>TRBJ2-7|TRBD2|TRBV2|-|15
TGTGCCAGCAAGGAACTGCCGGGAGGCGCTGTCGAGCAGTACTTC
CASKELPGGAVEQYF
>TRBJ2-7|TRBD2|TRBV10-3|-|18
TGTGCCATCAGTAACATTAGCGGGAGGGTCTCAAAATCCTACGAGCAGTACTTC
CAISNISGRVSKSYEQYF
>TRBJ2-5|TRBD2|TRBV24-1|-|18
TGTGCCACCAGTGATTTCTCCCCGGGACTAGCCGTAAAAGAGACCCAGTACTTC
CATSDFSPGLAVKETQYF
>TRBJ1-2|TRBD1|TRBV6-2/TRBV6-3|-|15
TGTGCCAGCAGTTACTGGGACAGGGGGCGCGATGGCTACACCTTC
CASSYWDRGRDGYTF
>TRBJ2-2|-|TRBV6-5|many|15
TGTGCCAGCAAGTCTGAAGGGGGAAACACCGGGGAGCTGTTTTTT
CASKSEGGNTGELFF
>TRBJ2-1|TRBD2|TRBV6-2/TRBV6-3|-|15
TGTGCCAGCAGTCCCCTAGCGGGAGGGTACAATGAGCAGTTCTTC
CASSPLAGGYNEQFF
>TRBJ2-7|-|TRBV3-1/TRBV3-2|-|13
TGTGCCAGCAGCTCGCCGGGAGCGCGAGAGCAGTACTTC
CASSSPGAREQYF
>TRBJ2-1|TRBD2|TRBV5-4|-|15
TGTGCCAGCAGCTTGGAGGGACTAGCGGGAGATGAGCAGTTCTTC
CASSLEGLAGDEQFF
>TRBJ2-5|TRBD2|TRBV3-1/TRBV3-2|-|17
TGTGCCAGCAGCCAAGATTGGACTAGCGGGAATCTAGAGACCCAGTACTTC
CASSQDWTSGNLETQYF
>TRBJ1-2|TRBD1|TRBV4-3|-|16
TGCGCCAGCAGCCAAGGAGTTCGCAGGGGGAACTATGGCTACACCTTC
CASSQGVRRGNYGYTF
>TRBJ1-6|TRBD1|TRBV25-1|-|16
TGTGCCAGCAGTGAATCCGACAGGGGAAGGGGTTCACCCCTCCACTTT
CASSESDRGRGSPLHF
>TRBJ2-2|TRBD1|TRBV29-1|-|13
TGCAGCGTCGACAGGGGGAACACCGGGGAGCTGTTTTTT
CSVDRGNTGELFF
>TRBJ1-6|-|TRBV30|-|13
TGTGCCTGGAGTGAGGACAGTAATTCACCCCTCCACTTT
CAWSEDSNSPLHF
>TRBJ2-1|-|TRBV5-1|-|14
TGCGCCAGCAGCTGGGGAGCCCGAAACAATGAGCAGTTCTTC
CASSWGARNNEQFF
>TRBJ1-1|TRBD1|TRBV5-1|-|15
TGCGCCAGCAGCACGGATACAGGGGGCTGGACTGAAGCTTTCTTT
CASSTDTGGWTEAFF
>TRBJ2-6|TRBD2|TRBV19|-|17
TGTGCCAGTAGTATAACGGCGGGAGGCTCTGGGGCCAACGTCCTGACTTTC
CASSITAGGSGANVLTF
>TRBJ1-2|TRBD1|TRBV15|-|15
TGTGCCACCAGCAGAGGTGGACAGGGCGGCTATGGCTACACCTTC
CATSRGGQGGYGYTF
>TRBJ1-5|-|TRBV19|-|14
TGTGCCAGTAGTATTCAGGTTGCGGGTCAGCCCCAGCATTTT
CASSIQVAGQPQHF
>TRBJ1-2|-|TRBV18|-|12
TGTGCCAGCTCACCCAGGGATCATGGCTACACCTTC
CASSPRDHGYTF
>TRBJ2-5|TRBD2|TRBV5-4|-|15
TGTGCCAGCAGCCCCTGGGGGACTAGCCACGAGACCCAGTACTTC
CASSPWGTSHETQYF
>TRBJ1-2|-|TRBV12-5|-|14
TGTGCTAGTGGGCTCTGGGACTCACGTGTGGGCTACACCTTC
CASGLWDSRVGYTF
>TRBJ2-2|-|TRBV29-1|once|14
TGCAGCGTTTACGGCGGCACAAACACCGGGGAGCTGTTTTTT
CSVYGGTNTGELFF
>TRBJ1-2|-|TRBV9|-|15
TGTGCCAGCAGCGCCACGCTCTCCGGGAGCTATGGCTACACCTTC
CASSATLSGSYGYTF
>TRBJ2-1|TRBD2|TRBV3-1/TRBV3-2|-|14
TGTGCCAGCAGTCCCGGGACTAGCGGTCGGGAGCAGTTCTTC
CASSPGTSGREQFF
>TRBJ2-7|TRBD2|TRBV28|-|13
TGTGCCAGCAACTGGAGCGGGAGACGGGAGCAGTACTTC
CASNWSGRREQYF
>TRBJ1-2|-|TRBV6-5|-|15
TGTGCCAGCAGTTCCGAGGAACAGGGTATCTATGGCTACACCTTC
CASSSEEQGIYGYTF
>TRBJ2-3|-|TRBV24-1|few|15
TGTGCCACCAGTGCATTCTCCGGGAAAACAGATACGCAGTATTTT
CATSAFSGKTDTQYF
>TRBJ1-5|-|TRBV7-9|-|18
TGTGCCAGCAGCTTAGGGGGCAGGGAAGGATATAGCAATCAGCCCCAGCATTTT
CASSLGGREGYSNQPQHF
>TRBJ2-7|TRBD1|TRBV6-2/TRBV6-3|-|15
TGTGCCAGCAGTTTCAGGGGGCAAGGGTTCTACGAGCAGTACTTC
CASSFRGQGFYEQYF
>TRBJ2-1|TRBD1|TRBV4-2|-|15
TGTGCCAGCAGCCTTACAGGGGGGCCCTACAATGAGCAGTTCTTC
CASSLTGGPYNEQFF
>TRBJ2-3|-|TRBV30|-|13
TGTGCCTGGAAACAGTTGTTAACAGATACGCAGTATTTT
CAWKQLLTDTQYF
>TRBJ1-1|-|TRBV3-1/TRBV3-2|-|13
TGTGCCAGCAGCCAAGAGCGGGACACTGAAGCTTTCTTT
CASSQERDTEAFF
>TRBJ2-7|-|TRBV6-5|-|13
TGTGCCAGCACTTCCGACAGAACCTACGAGCAGTACTTC
CASTSDRTYEQYF
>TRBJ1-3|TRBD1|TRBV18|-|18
TGTGCCAGCTCACCAAAGACAGGGGACACTTTCTCTGGAAACACCATATATTTT
CASSPKTGDTFSGNTIYF
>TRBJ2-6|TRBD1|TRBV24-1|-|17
TGTGCCACCAGCAGAGGGACAGGGGTATCTGGGGCCAACGTCCTGACTTTC
CATSRGTGVSGANVLTF
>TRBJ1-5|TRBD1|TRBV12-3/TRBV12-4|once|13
TGTGCCAGCATCATGACAGGGGATCAGCCCCAGCATTTT
CASIMTGDQPQHF
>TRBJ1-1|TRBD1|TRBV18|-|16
TGTGCCAGCTCACCGGGACAGGGGTTGGGGAACACTGAAGCTTTCTTT
CASSPGQGLGNTEAFF
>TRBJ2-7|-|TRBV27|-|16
TGTGCCAGCAGTTCCACCGGGGGGCCGCGTCCCTACGAGCAGTACTTC
CASSSTGGPRPYEQYF
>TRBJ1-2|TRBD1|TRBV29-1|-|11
TGCAGCGTTGGGGACAGGAATGGCTACACCTTC
CSVGDRNGYTF
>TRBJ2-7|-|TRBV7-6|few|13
TGTGCCAGCAGCCAACGGGGTGTACCCGAGCAGTACTTC
CASSQRGVPEQYF